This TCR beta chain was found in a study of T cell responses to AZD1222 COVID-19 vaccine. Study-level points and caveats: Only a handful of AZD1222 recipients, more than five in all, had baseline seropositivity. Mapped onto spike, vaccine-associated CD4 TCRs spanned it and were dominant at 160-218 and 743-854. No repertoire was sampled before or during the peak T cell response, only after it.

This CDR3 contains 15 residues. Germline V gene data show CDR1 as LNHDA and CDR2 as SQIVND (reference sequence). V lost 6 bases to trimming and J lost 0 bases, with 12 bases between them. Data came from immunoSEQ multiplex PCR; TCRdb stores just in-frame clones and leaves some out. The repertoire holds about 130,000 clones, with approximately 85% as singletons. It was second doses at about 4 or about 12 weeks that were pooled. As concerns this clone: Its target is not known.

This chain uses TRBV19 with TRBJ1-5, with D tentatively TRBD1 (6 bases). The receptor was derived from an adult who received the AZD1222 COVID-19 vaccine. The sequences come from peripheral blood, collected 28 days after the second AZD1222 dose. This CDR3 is CASSPGQYSNQPQHF. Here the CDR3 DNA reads TGTGCCAGTAGCCCCGGACAGTATAGCAATCAGCCCCAGCATTTT.